This T cell receptor beta chain was retrieved from a study of T cells in localized non-small cell lung cancer. General study findings and limits: Highest T cell clonality was seen in uninvolved adjacent lung, surpassing that measured in tumor. One tumor region alone was sequenced, and heterogeneity therefore remains possible. Within adjacent lung there appeared a median 57 of the top 100 tumor clones. There was an association of higher blood T cell density with longer overall survival.

Here immunoSEQ multiplex PCR was the method, and the copy in TCRdb shows in-frame clones only, minus some. Of around 31,000 clones in the sample, approximately 91% are singletons; the top ten hold around 3.2%. Worth noting for this clone: The antigen is not known.

The J segment lost 3 bases and the V segment lost 0 bases, leaving 7 bases of the junction unmatched. The CDR3 is 16 amino acids. Germline CDR1 reads LGHNA; CDR2 reads YSLEER. The chain couples TRBV4-3 to TRBJ2-7, with 8 bases fitting TRBD1. The sequence was obtained from a female donor older than 55 with stage I lung adenocarcinoma. The sequences come from peripheral blood, collected before any cancer treatment. The CDR3, as DNA: TGCGCCAGCAGCCAAGAGTTCGGACAGGGCCGCTACGAGCAGTACTTC. Translation gives CASSQEFGQGRYEQYF.